This T cell receptor (beta chain) was recovered during a study of blood T cell repertoires in COVID-19. CDR3 length equals 17 residues. Trimming took 7 bases from V and 6 from J; bases not matched to a gene: 18. Germline V gene lookup returns CDR1 SEHNR and CDR2 FQNEAQ (reference sequence). Clones were read by immunoSEQ multiplex PCR, and TCRdb kept only the in-frame ones, dropping some. The table shows about 410,000 clones, with about 91% occurring only once. The chain combines TRBV7-9 with TRBJ1-2; 9 bases are a match to TRBD1. The source material was peripheral blood. This TCR came from a woman in her thirties or forties with COVID-19, enrolled during active disease. The DNA of the CDR3 is TGTGCCAGCATCGATCCCGGGACAGGGCCCCACGCTGATGGCTACACCTTC. This codes for CASIDPGTGPHADGYTF.